What follows are 31 T cell receptor beta chains derived from one specimen sequenced in a study of Graves' ophthalmopathy and Graves' hyperthyroidism. RNA transcripts were the template, and TCR beta CDR3 regions were amplified from them. HTBI-primed RT-PCR formed the first round, and a multiplex PCR formed the second. TCRdb reanalysed the multiplex PCR reads using MiXCR and keeps one entry per CDR3 protein. Of approximately 700,000 distinct CDR3 sequences in the sample, roughly 39% were seen once. The specimen was peripheral blood. These receptors were taken from an adult man with Graves' ophthalmopathy.

The gene calls are TRBV7-3 and TRBJ1-2, with D possibly TRBD1 on 5 matching bases. CDR3 length equals 13 residues. Germline CDR1 is SGHTA and CDR2 is FQGTGA. The V end lost 4 bases, the J end lost 5 bases, and 11 bases lay between the germline ends. Here the CDR3 DNA reads TGTGCCAGCAGCTCCGGAGGGGATTATGGCTACACCTTC. It encodes CASSSGGDYGYTF.

This clonotype was counted many times. The J gene is TRBJ1-1, the V gene TRBV19; 7 bases match TRBD1. V shed 7 bases, J shed 6 bases, and the junction held 11 bases outside the gene matches. This CDR3 is 14 amino acids long. CDR1 and CDR2 from the germline V gene are LNHDA and SQIVND (reference sequence). CDR3: CASTKGGKQAEAFF. CDR3 sequence (DNA): TGTGCCAGTACTAAAGGGGGCAAACAGGCTGAAGCTTTCTTT.

This clonotype showed up just a few times. The CDR3 bases are TGTGCCAGCAGGCGACAGGGCGCAAATAATTCACCCCTCCACTTT. Residues: CASRRQGANNSPLHF. This chain uses TRBV6-6 with TRBJ1-6; TRBD1 matches 7 bases. The trim removed 6 bases at V and 5 bases at J, leaving 7 bases unmatched. Germline-derived CDR1 and CDR2 are MNHNY and SVGAGI (reference sequence). The CDR3 extends over 15 amino acids.

Remarks on this clonotype: Without the conserved terminal phenylalanine or tryptophan, this CDR3 likely stems from a read error. The chain is built from TRBV20-1 and TRBJ2-5; D is unresolved. This CDR3 has 14 amino acids. V gave up 1 base and J gave up 2 bases, with 11 bases separating them. CDR1 and CDR2 from the germline V gene are DFQATT and SNEGSKA (reference sequence). The CDR3 sequence is CSARASAVQETQYV. The CDR3 DNA is TGCAGTGCTAGAGCGTCAGCCGTACAAGAGACCCAGTACGTC.

This clonotype was observed a handful of times. Its ends do not fully match the called genes, so a read error is possible. The rearrangement uses TRBV14 and TRBJ2-3; D call uncertain. The CDR3 is 12 amino acids. Germline V CDR1 and CDR2: SGHDN, FVKESK. The CDR3 here is CASSQGRHTQYF. The DNA for the CDR3 is TGTGCCAGTAGCCAAGGCCGTCATACGCAGTATTTT.

The CDR3 DNA follows: TGTGCCATCAGTCGCGGGACGGACACTGGAAACACCATATATTTT. Translating it yields CAISRGTDTGNTIYF. This chain joins TRBV10-3 and TRBJ1-3; the D gene is possibly TRBD1 (5 bases). Germline assignment: CDR1 ENHRY and CDR2 SYGVKD. CDR3 length: 15 residues. The ends were cut back, 5 bases at V and 2 bases at J, with 13 bases in the middle.

This clonotype was found once. J is TRBJ2-5 and V is TRBV10-3; 11 bases are a match to TRBD1. With 4 bases clipped from V and 2 bases from J, the junction kept 0 bases outside the gene matches. CDR3 size: 14 residues. CDR1 and CDR2 (germline): ENHRY, SYGVKD. The chain's CDR3 is CAISGDRGQETQYF. The CDR3, as DNA: TGTGCCATCAGTGGGGACAGGGGGCAAGAGACCCAGTACTTC.

As for this clonotype: Just one base apart from a much larger clone, this may be a read error. This sequence joins TRBV7-2 and TRBJ1-2; the D is unclear. The CDR3 runs to 16 residues. Germline CDR1 is SGHTA and CDR2 is FQGNSA. Trimming stripped 1 base from V and 8 bases from J, with 20 bases between. The CDR3 is CASSLDGVAAGYGYTF. CDR3 bases: TGTGCCAGCAGCTTAGATGGCGTTGCGGCTGGGTACGGCTACACCTTC.

The rearrangement joins TRBV30 to TRBJ2-7; no reliable D call. The CDR3 runs to 11 residues. The germline gives CDR1 GTSNPN, CDR2 SVGIG (reference sequence). With 2 bases removed from V and 7 bases from J, the gap between germline ends came to 9 bases. This chain's CDR3 is CAWSLQGEQYF. Written as DNA, the CDR3 is TGTGCCTGGAGTCTCCAAGGGGAGCAGTACTTC.

This clonotype was observed at least ten times. The chain recombines TRBV24-1 with TRBJ1-2, with unresolved D. Trimming pared 2 bases from V and 0 bases from J, leaving 3 bases between. This CDR3 contains 13 residues. CDR1 and CDR2 (germline): KGHDR, SFDVKD. CDR3 sequence (DNA): TGTGCCACCAGTGATTCGGCTAACTATGGCTACACCTTC. It yields the protein CATSDSANYGYTF.

The chain carries TRBV10-3 and TRBJ1-2; a possible D gene is TRBD1 (6 bases). This CDR3 is 15 amino acids long. Looked up from germline, CDR1 is ENHRY and CDR2 is SYGVKD. V lost 3 bases and J lost 6, with 17 bases in between. Here the CDR3 reads CAISDRAGGDNGYTF. The CDR3 DNA reads as TGTGCCATCAGTGATCGAGCGGGGGGGGACAATGGCTACACCTTC.

This clonotype came up many times. This sequence joins TRBV6-6 and TRBJ1-1; 12 nucleotides align to TRBD1. This CDR3 spans 15 amino acids. The J segment lost 4 bases and the V segment lost 5 bases, leaving 5 bases of the junction unmatched. CDR1 MNHNY and CDR2 SVGAGI come from the germline V gene (reference sequence). CDR3: CASSTGTGGVTEAFF. The CDR3 DNA follows: TGTGCCAGCAGTACCGGGACAGGGGGCGTCACTGAAGCTTTCTTT.

Ten or more counts support this clonotype. The rearrangement uses TRBV5-1 and TRBJ2-2; no firm D call. The CDR3 contains 14 residues. V dropped 1 base and J dropped 4 bases, with 8 bases sitting between them. In germline, CDR1 is SGHRS, CDR2 YFSETQ. Here the CDR3 reads CASSLSWRTGELFF. The CDR3 bases are TGCGCCAGCAGCTTGAGTTGGCGCACCGGGGAGCTGTTTTTT.

This chain links TRBV19 with TRBJ1-2, with TRBD1 matching 8 bases. Germline loops: CDR1 LNHDA, CDR2 SQIVND (reference sequence). This CDR3 has 14 residues. The V segment lost 5 bases and the J segment 4 bases; nucleotides outside the gene matches: 6. The CDR3 nucleotides read TGTGCCAGTAGTCTAGGGACAGGTATCTATGGCTACACCTTC. Its protein product is CASSLGTGIYGYTF.

This clonotype was recorded many times. The chain recombines TRBV29-1 with TRBJ1-5, with no clear D. There are 12 residues in the CDR3. V was trimmed by 1 base and J by 3 bases, leaving 4 bases between them. Germline V gene lookup returns CDR1 SQVTM and CDR2 ANQGSEA. This chain's CDR3 is CSVEGDNQPQHF. DNA of the CDR3: TGCAGCGTTGAAGGAGACAATCAGCCCCAGCATTTT.

V gene TRBV29-1 combines with J gene TRBJ2-5, with 7 bases that match TRBD2. The germline V gene has CDR1 SQVTM and CDR2 ANQGSEA. The CDR3 contains 14 residues. After removal of 8 bases from V and 4 bases from J, the junction contained 13 bases not matched to a gene. CDR3 in amino acids: CSLIQREGGETQYF. The CDR3 region has the DNA TGCAGCTTAATCCAGCGGGAAGGAGGAGAGACCCAGTACTTC.

This clonotype showed up many times. This chain uses TRBV7-2 with TRBJ1-1; D unresolved. The length of the CDR3 is 15 residues. The ends were cut back, 5 bases at V and 6 bases at J, with 19 bases in the middle. CDR1 and CDR2 from the germline V gene are SGHTA and FQGNSA. The CDR3 sequence is CASSRPRHHIPEAFF. The CDR3 DNA sequence: TGTGCCAGCAGCCGTCCCCGGCACCATATCCCTGAAGCTTTCTTT.

This clonotype was picked up a small number of times. The chain carries TRBV12-3 or TRBV12-4 and TRBJ2-5; 7 bases agree with TRBD2. Trimming cost V 4 bases and J 5 bases; bases outside gene matches: 4. The CDR3 has 13 residues. The CDR3 protein is CASSYFGGETQYF. The CDR3 region has the DNA TGTGCCAGCAGTTACTTCGGGGGGGAGACCCAGTACTTC.

Of note for this clonotype: This may come from a read error, since a much larger clone is one base off. The final CDR3 position lacks the conserved phenylalanine or tryptophan, pointing to a likely read error. The chain combines TRBV5-1 with TRBJ2-5, with D possibly TRBD1 on 5 matching bases. V was cut by 0 bases and J by 0 bases, with 9 bases left in between. CDR3 length equals 15 residues. The germline V gene encodes CDR1 SGHRS and CDR2 YFSETQ. This chain's CDR3 is CASSLAGRYQETQYV. CDR3 nucleotides: TGCGCCAGCAGCTTGGCAGGGCGGTACCAAGAGACCCAGTACGTC.

The chain employs TRBV25-1 and TRBJ1-2, with TRBD1 as a possible D gene (5 bases). Trimming pared 8 bases from V and 6 bases from J, leaving 10 bases between. Germline V gene lookup returns CDR1 MGHDK and CDR2 SYGVNS. This CDR3 is 11 amino acids long. CDR3: CASQGPDGYTF. The DNA of the CDR3 is TGTGCCAGCCAGGGTCCCGATGGCTACACCTTC.

The J gene is TRBJ1-1, the V gene TRBV7-9; D gene uncertain. V was shortened by 5 bases and J by 0 bases, with 13 bases between the two germline ends. From germline, CDR1 is SEHNR and CDR2 FQNEAQ (reference sequence). This CDR3 spans 15 amino acids. The CDR3 nucleotides are TGTGCCAGCAGCCCCAGCAGAGACTTGAACACTGAAGCTTTCTTT. Translated: CASSPSRDLNTEAFF.

This clonotype was seen at least ten times. The CDR3, as DNA: TGTGCCAGCAGCTTCGACCCAGGGGAAAAACTGTTTTTT. Its protein product is CASSFDPGEKLFF. This rearrangement joins TRBV5-8 to TRBJ1-4, with TRBD1 as a possible D gene (5 bases). Trimming stripped 2 bases from V and 8 bases from J, with 10 bases between. The germline V gene has CDR1 SGHTS and CDR2 YDEGEE. There are 13 residues in the CDR3.

V and J are TRBV19 and TRBJ1-2; 8 nucleotides agree with TRBD1. This CDR3 spans 14 amino acids. V lost 4 bases and J lost 4; bases outside the gene matches: 5. CDR1 and CDR2 (germline): LNHDA, SQIVND (reference sequence). The CDR3 loop is CASSKDRDSYGYTF. The CDR3, as DNA: TGTGCCAGTAGTAAGGACAGGGACAGCTATGGCTACACCTTC. Combining the CDR3 with reference TRBV19 and TRBJ1-2 gives the whole variable domain DGGITQSPKYLFRKEGQNVTLSCEQNLNHDAMYWYRQDPGQGLRLIYYSQIVNDFQKGDIAEGYSVSREKKESFPLTVTSAQKNPTAFYLCASSKDRDSYGYTFGSGTRLTVV.

This clonotype was detected many times. This sequence joins TRBV7-9 and TRBJ2-7; 15 bases agree with TRBD2. The V and J ends lost 4 bases and 2 bases, in that order; junction bases with no gene match: 6. CDR3 length: 17 amino acids. The germline gives CDR1 SEHNR, CDR2 FQNEAQ (reference sequence). In DNA form, the CDR3 reads TGTGCCAGCAGCTCGGGACTAGCGGGAGGTTCCCCCTACGAGCAGTACTTC. Its protein is CASSSGLAGGSPYEQYF.

About this clonotype: A much bigger clone sits one base away, suggesting this may be a read error. The chain has TRBV25-1 and TRBJ1-6; tentatively, D is TRBD1 (5 bases). CDR1 MGHDK and CDR2 SYGVNS come from the germline V gene. The CDR3 extends over 14 amino acids. In DNA, the CDR3 is TGTGCCAGCAGCTTCAGGGAAACTAATTCACCCCCCCACTTT. Protein sequence: CASSFRETNSPPHF. Full variable domain (rest looked up from reference TRBV25-1 and TRBJ1-6): EADIYQTPRYLVIGTGKKITLECSQTMGHDKMYWYQQDPGMELHLIHYSYGVNSTEKGDLSSESTVSRIRTEHFPLTLESARPSHTSQYLCASSFRETNSPPHFGNGTRLTVT.

This clonotype has ten or more counts. DNA of the CDR3: TGTGCCAGCAGAGGTCTGGAGGCAGGGAAGGCTGAAAAACTGTTTTTT. It translates to CASRGLEAGKAEKLFF. This chain connects TRBV2 to TRBJ1-4; possible D gene TRBD1, 5 bases. This CDR3 spans 16 amino acids. The ends were cut back, 6 bases at V and 7 bases at J, with 21 bases in the middle. Germline CDR1 and CDR2: SNHLY and FYNNEI.

As to this clonotype: It may be a read error: a sequence one base away is much more abundant. The chain employs TRBV19 and TRBJ1-1; possible D gene TRBD1, 5 bases. Trimming cost V 11 bases and J 1 base, with 17 bases left between them. The CDR3 is 14 amino acids. Germline loops: CDR1 LNHDA, CDR2 SQIVND (reference sequence). The CDR3 DNA reads as TGTGCCGGTGGGGGTAGGCCACCGAACACTGAAGCTTTCTTT. This codes for CAGGGRPPNTEAFF.

This chain uses TRBV15 with TRBJ2-5; D is unclear. The end of the DNA fits TRBJ2-1 better, so the J call may be wrong. CDR1 is LNHNV, CDR2 YYDKDF, per germline (reference sequence). This CDR3 has 16 residues. CDR3 sequence (DNA): TGTGCCACCAGCAGAGGGTCTGGCCTTTCCTACAATGAGCAGTTCTTC. Translated: CATSRGSGLSYNEQFF.

This clonotype was detected ten times or more. The rearrangement joins TRBV25-1 to TRBJ1-2; 7 nucleotides agree with TRBD1. There are 14 residues in the CDR3. Trimming removed 6 bases from V and 2 bases from J; junction bases left unmatched: 6. Per germline, CDR1 MGHDK and CDR2 SYGVNS. This CDR3 reads CASSPGTANYGYTF. CDR3 coding DNA: TGTGCCAGCAGCCCCGGGACAGCAAACTATGGCTACACCTTC.

Of note for this clonotype: This CDR3 fails to terminate in the conserved phenylalanine or tryptophan, so it likely reflects a read error. The V and J genes are TRBV20-1 and TRBJ2-5; 11 nucleotides line up with TRBD2. The V and J ends lost 5 bases and 4 bases, in that order; junction bases with no gene match: 9. This CDR3 region has 15 residues. Germline CDR1 and CDR2: DFQATT and SNEGSKA (reference sequence). CDR3 sequence: CSARRSGRVIETQYV. The CDR3 bases are TGCAGTGCTCGGCGTAGCGGGAGGGTTATAGAGACCCAGTACGTC.

This clonotype has at least ten counts. The CDR3 protein is CASRTGTESFGYTF. The CDR3, as DNA: TGCGCCAGCAGAACCGGGACAGAATCATTTGGCTACACCTTC. The chain is built from TRBV5-1 and TRBJ1-2; TRBD1 agrees at 7 bases. The CDR3 is 14 residues long. The V gene end was trimmed by 5 bases and the J gene end by 7 bases; junction bases not matched to a gene: 11. Germline lookup yields CDR1 SGHRS and CDR2 YFSETQ.